Presented here are 21 T cell receptor beta chains from one specimen sequenced in a study of blood T cell repertoires in COVID-19. Only in-frame clones appear in the TCRdb table, and some are missing; sequencing was by immunoSEQ multiplex PCR. Counted here are under 300,000 clones, 87% occurring once; the ten biggest clones make up about 6.3%. The sample comprised PBMCs or T cells enriched from blood (not recorded which). Source of these receptors: a woman aged 25 to 39 with acute COVID-19.

The gene calls are TRBV18 and TRBJ2-1; 7 bases map to TRBD2. CDR3 size: 17 residues. Germline V lookup: CDR1 KGHSH, CDR2 LQKENI. Germline trimming cut 5 bases from V and 0 bases from J; bases unmatched to any gene: 10. The CDR3 sequence is CASSRLAARSSYNEQFF. CDR3 bases: TGTGCCAGCTCAAGGCTAGCGGCCCGAAGCTCCTACAATGAGCAGTTCTTC.

The rearrangement uses TRBV2 and TRBJ2-6; the match to TRBD1 covers 12 bases. The CDR3 contains 17 residues. V lost 5 bases, J lost 3 bases, and 5 bases stayed unmatched. The germline V gene has CDR1 SNHLY and CDR2 FYNNEI. The CDR3 region is CASSPGQGAFGANVLTF. The CDR3 DNA sequence: TGTGCCAGCAGTCCGGGACAGGGGGCATTTGGGGCCAACGTCCTGACTTTC. Drawing the rest from reference TRBV2 and TRBJ2-6, the complete variable domain is EPEVTQTPSHQVTQMGQEVILRCVPISNHLYFYWYRQILGQKVEFLVSFYNNEISEKSEIFDDQFSVERPDGSNFTLKIRSTKLEDSAMYFCASSPGQGAFGANVLTFGAGSRLTVL.

The chain is built from TRBV19 and TRBJ2-1; possibly TRBD2 for D (6 bases). This CDR3 is built from 16 residues. Per the germline V gene, CDR1 is LNHDA and CDR2 is SQIVND (reference sequence). The germline V and J ends were trimmed by 3 bases and 0 bases, with 12 bases remaining between them. The CDR3 sequence: CASSILAGSSYNEQFF. The CDR3 region has the DNA TGTGCCAGTAGTATTTTGGCGGGGAGCTCCTACAATGAGCAGTTCTTC.

The chain combines TRBV7-3 with TRBJ1-6; D ambiguous. This CDR3 has 14 residues. In germline, CDR1 is SGHTA, CDR2 FQGTGA. V was cut by 4 bases and J by 11 bases, with 15 bases left in between. The CDR3 loop reads CASSSGSPGAPLHF. The CDR3 coding sequence is TGTGCCAGCAGCTCCGGATCGCCTGGAGCACCCCTCCACTTT.

The chain has TRBV30 and TRBJ2-7; D is perhaps TRBD2 (5 bases). The CDR3 length is 12 residues. Germline V gene lookup returns CDR1 GTSNPN and CDR2 SVGIG (reference sequence). Trimming left V 2 bases short and J 1 base short, with 6 bases between. CDR3 in amino acids: CAWSTGSYEQYF. CDR3 in DNA: TGTGCCTGGAGTACGGGGTCCTACGAGCAGTACTTC.

This CDR3 is CASSERGIYGYTF. CDR3 DNA sequence: TGTGCCAGCAGCGAACGAGGGATCTATGGCTACACCTTC. The chain couples TRBV7-9 to TRBJ1-2, with D unclear. The CDR3 loop spans 13 amino acids. Germline CDR1 is SEHNR and CDR2 is FQNEAQ (reference sequence). V lost 5 bases, J lost 4 bases, and 11 bases lay in between.

The chain couples TRBV3-1 (or the pseudogene TRBV3-2) to TRBJ1-4; 9 bases line up with TRBD1. The CDR3 covers 16 residues. CDR1 and CDR2 from the germline V gene are LGHDT and YNNKEL (reference sequence). V shed 4 bases, J shed 6 bases, and the junction held 9 bases outside the gene matches. CDR3 residues: CASSLQGAGLDEKLFF. In nucleotides, the CDR3 is TGTGCCAGCAGCCTACAGGGGGCCGGGTTGGATGAAAAACTGTTTTTT.

As regards this clone: Other DNA sequences in this specimen translate into the identical CDR3. This chain joins TRBV3-1 (or the pseudogene TRBV3-2) and TRBJ1-2, with 7 bases identical to TRBD1. The CDR3 contains 14 residues. The trim removed 1 base at V and 4 bases at J, leaving 3 bases unmatched. Germline V gene data show CDR1 as LGHDT and CDR2 as YNNKEL (reference sequence). The CDR3 sequence: CASSQGQGTYGYTF. The CDR3, as DNA: TGTGCCAGCAGCCAAGGACAGGGTACCTATGGCTACACCTTC.

CDR3: CASSEAEGRVSYNQPQHF. The CDR3 nucleotides are TGTGCCAGCAGTGAAGCGGAGGGGAGGGTTAGTTACAATCAGCCCCAGCATTTT. The chain links TRBV6-1 to TRBJ1-5; D may be TRBD1 (5 bases). The CDR3 has 18 residues. V was pared by 0 bases and J by 3 bases, with 18 bases between. Germline CDR1 and CDR2: MNHNS and SASEGT.

The gene calls are TRBV9 and TRBJ2-2; possibly TRBD1 for D (5 bases). V was pared by 0 bases and J by 8 bases, with 5 bases between. Germline lookup yields CDR1 SGDLS and CDR2 YYNGEE. CDR3 length: 12 residues. The CDR3 loop is CASSVDRGELFF. CDR3 bases: TGTGCCAGCAGCGTAGACAGGGGGGAGCTGTTTTTT.

The chain is built from TRBV24-1 and TRBJ2-1; D remains unclear. Trimming stripped 6 bases from V and 4 bases from J, with 6 bases between. This CDR3 has 12 amino acids. Per the germline V gene, CDR1 is KGHDR and CDR2 is SFDVKD. CDR3 residues: CATSRDYNEQFF. The CDR3 DNA reads TGTGCCACCAGTCGAGATTACAATGAGCAGTTCTTC.

The chain joins TRBV19 to TRBJ1-2; 11 bases map to TRBD1. This CDR3 contains 15 residues. CDR1 LNHDA and CDR2 SQIVND come from the germline V gene (reference sequence). The J segment lost 8 bases and the V segment lost 8 bases, leaving 13 bases of the junction unmatched. CDR3 residues: CASSEAGQGAFGYTF. Here the CDR3 DNA reads TGTGCCAGTTCAGAGGCTGGACAGGGGGCGTTCGGCTACACCTTC.

The chain joins TRBV7-2 to TRBJ1-5, with unresolved D. This CDR3 contains 15 residues. V lost 2 bases and J lost 8, with 16 bases in between. CDR1 is SGHTA and CDR2 is FQGNSA in the germline V gene. The chain's CDR3 is CASSLPTGPAEPQHF. Here the CDR3 DNA reads TGTGCCAGCAGCTTACCAACCGGTCCCGCGGAGCCCCAGCATTTT.

The chain has TRBV6-1 and TRBJ1-3; D is uncertain. V lost 1 base, J lost 0 bases, and 10 bases lay in between. The CDR3 spans 16 residues. Germline V gives CDR1 MNHNS, CDR2 SASEGT. The CDR3 here is CASSEGWPLSGNTIYF. DNA of the CDR3: TGTGCCAGCAGTGAAGGGTGGCCCCTCTCTGGAAACACCATATATTTT.

The chain joins TRBV12-5 to TRBJ2-3; TRBD2 matches at 10 bases. Losses at the gene ends were 5 bases for V and 4 bases for J; bases not matched to a gene: 6. The germline V gene encodes CDR1 LGHNT and CDR2 FRNRAP. The CDR3 contains 15 residues. The CDR3 DNA follows: TGTGCTAGTGGTGTACTAGCGGGACCTTCAGATACGCAGTATTTT. As protein: CASGVLAGPSDTQYF.

This chain links TRBV28 with TRBJ1-4, with 8 bases lining up with TRBD1. This CDR3 is built from 15 residues. CDR1 MDHEN and CDR2 SYDVKM come from the germline V gene. Unmatched junction bases numbered 11, after V lost 6 bases and J lost 8 bases. The CDR3 DNA reads TGTGCCAGCAGGACCGGACAGGGTGGTGGGGAAAAACTGTTTTTT. Translation gives CASRTGQGGGEKLFF.

The rearrangement joins TRBV3-1 (or the pseudogene TRBV3-2) to TRBJ1-2; no clear D. The germline gives CDR1 LGHDT, CDR2 YNNKEL (reference sequence). This CDR3 region has 11 residues. V was cut by 1 base and J by 6 bases, with 3 bases left in between. CDR3 DNA: TGTGCCAGCAGCCAAGGAGATGGCTACACCTTC. Residues: CASSQGDGYTF.

V usage is TRBV5-1 and J usage is TRBJ2-1, with 7 bases aligning to TRBD1. Germline values: CDR1 SGHRS, CDR2 YFSETQ. After removal of 2 bases from V and 16 bases from J, the junction contained 12 bases not matched to a gene. The CDR3 runs to 13 residues. The CDR3 is CASSLQPGQTLFF. For the CDR3, the DNA is TGCGCCAGCAGCTTACAACCGGGACAGACCCTTTTCTTC.

The chain couples TRBV27 to TRBJ1-5, with D tentatively TRBD1 (5 bases). V lost 7 bases and J 10 bases, leaving 23 bases between the germline ends. Per the germline V gene, CDR1 is MNHEY and CDR2 is SMNVEV (reference sequence). The CDR3 loop spans 15 amino acids. This CDR3 reads CASKGEGALVRPQHF. In DNA, the CDR3 is TGTGCCAGCAAAGGGGAGGGTGCTTTGGTACGACCCCAGCATTTT.

The chain employs TRBV9 and TRBJ2-1; D call uncertain. From germline, CDR1 is SGDLS and CDR2 YYNGEE. V was pared by 4 bases and J by 5 bases, with 7 bases between. The CDR3 has 12 amino acids. Written as DNA, the CDR3 is TGTGCCAGCAGCCAGTCCCACAATGAGCAGTTCTTC. This encodes CASSQSHNEQFF.

This clone was detected a few times. V is TRBV18 and J is TRBJ1-2; tentatively, D is TRBD1 (5 bases). Germline assignment: CDR1 KGHSH and CDR2 LQKENI. The CDR3 sequence is 15 residues long. V was clipped by 0 bases and J by 2 bases, with 10 bases between them. The CDR3: CASSPPIQGNYGYTF. The CDR3, as DNA: TGTGCCAGCTCACCACCGATCCAGGGAAACTATGGCTACACCTTC. Full variable domain (rest looked up from reference TRBV18 and TRBJ1-2): NAGVMQNPRHLVRRRGQEARLRCSPMKGHSHVYWYRQLPEEGLKFMVYLQKENIIDESGMPKERFSAEFPKEGPSILRIQQVVRGDSAAYFCASSPPIQGNYGYTFGSGTRLTVV.